The clone carrying this T cell receptor beta chain has only a few counts. This specimen comes from a study of shared clonotypes between healthy human individuals. The CDR3 has 13 residues. Trimming cost V 4 bases and J 4 bases, with 8 bases left between them. Germline values: CDR1 LNHDA, CDR2 SQIVND (reference sequence). The assay was immunoSEQ multiplex PCR, and TCRdb's table has in-frame clones only and misses some. Counted here are about 490,000 clones, roughly 80% occurring once; the ten biggest clones make up 10% to 15%. Samples left unsorted employed around 95 million PBMCs for genomic DNA. Sequencing was done on a sample of PBMCs. The TCR was taken from a woman between 40 and 55 years old in good health. Some clones in this sample may be carry-over from other donors' samples. The rearrangement links TRBV19 to TRBJ1-5; tentative D call: TRBD1 (6 bases). The CDR3 loop reads CASSTTGNQPQHF. CDR3 coding DNA: TGTGCCAGTAGTACTACAGGGAATCAGCCCCAGCATTTT.